This TCR beta chain is drawn from a study of blood T cell repertoires in COVID-19. Study as a whole: From the United States, Italy and Spain came samples of acute and convalescent COVID-19.

Per the authors' pipeline: Using reference gene primer amplification, nucleated cell counts were estimated. Only in-frame clones appear in the TCRdb table, and some are missing; sequencing was by immunoSEQ multiplex PCR. Clonal size and the V and J genes are those of that table, whereas D and trimming came from the DNA. The sample shows 250,000 or so clones, about 68% of them seen only once. In germline, CDR1 is LNHDA, CDR2 SQIVND (reference sequence). The CDR3 is made up of 17 amino acids. Deletions cut 3 bases from V and 4 bases from J, with 19 bases between. The rearrangement uses TRBV19 and TRBJ1-5, with D possibly matching TRBD1 (5 bases). The sample consisted of peripheral blood. This TCR was sampled from an elderly woman with acute or convalescent COVID-19. The CDR3 coding sequence is TGTGCCAGTAGTATCGGGCAGGGTACGGCTCTAAATCAGCCCCAGCATTTT. It encodes CASSIGQGTALNQPQHF.